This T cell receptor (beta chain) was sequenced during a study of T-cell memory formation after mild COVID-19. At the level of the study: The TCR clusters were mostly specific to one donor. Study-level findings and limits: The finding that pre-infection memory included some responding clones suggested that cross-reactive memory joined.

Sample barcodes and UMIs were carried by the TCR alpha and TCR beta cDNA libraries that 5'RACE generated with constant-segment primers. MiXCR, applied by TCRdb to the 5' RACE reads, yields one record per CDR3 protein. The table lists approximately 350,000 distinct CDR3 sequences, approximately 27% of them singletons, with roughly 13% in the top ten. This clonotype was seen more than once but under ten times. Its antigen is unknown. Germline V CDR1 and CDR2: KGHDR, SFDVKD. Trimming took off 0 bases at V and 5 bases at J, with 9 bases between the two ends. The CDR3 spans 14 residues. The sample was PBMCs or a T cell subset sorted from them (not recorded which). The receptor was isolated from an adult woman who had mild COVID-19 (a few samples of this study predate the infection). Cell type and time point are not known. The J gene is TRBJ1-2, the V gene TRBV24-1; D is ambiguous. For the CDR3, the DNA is TGTGCCACCAGTGATTTGGGAGTAGAATATGGCTACACCTTC. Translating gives CATSDLGVEYGYTF.